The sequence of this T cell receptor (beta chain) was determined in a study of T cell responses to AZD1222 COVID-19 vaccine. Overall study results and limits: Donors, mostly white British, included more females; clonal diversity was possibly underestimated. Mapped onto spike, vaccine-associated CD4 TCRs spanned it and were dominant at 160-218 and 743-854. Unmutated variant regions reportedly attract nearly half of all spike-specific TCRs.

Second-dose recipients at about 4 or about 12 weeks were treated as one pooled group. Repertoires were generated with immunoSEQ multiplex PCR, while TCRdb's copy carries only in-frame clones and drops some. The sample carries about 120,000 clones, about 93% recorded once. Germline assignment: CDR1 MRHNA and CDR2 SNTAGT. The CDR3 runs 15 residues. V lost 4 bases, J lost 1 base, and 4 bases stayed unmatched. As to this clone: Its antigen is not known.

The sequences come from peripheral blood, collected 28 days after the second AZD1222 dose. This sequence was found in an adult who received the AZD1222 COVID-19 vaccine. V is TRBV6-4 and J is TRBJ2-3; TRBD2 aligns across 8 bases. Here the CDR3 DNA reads TGTGCCAGCAGTGTTACGGGGGGGGGCACAGATACGCAGTATTTT. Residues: CASSVTGGGTDTQYF.